This is a list of T cell receptor beta chains from one sample in a study of human T cells and chemical hapten exposure. In TCRdb, the RACE reads were re-called with MiXCR into one record per CDR3 protein. The data show more than 100,000 distinct CDR3 sequences, approximately 10% seen once. Sequences were derived from whole blood, sampled in connection with sensitization to the hapten diphenylcyclopropenone (DPC). These receptors were taken from a woman between 50 and 59 years old with alopecia areata. Some clones in this sample may be carry-over from other donors' samples. Both conserved end residues are part of each CDR3. Fields, in order: V gene, clone size, D gene, J gene, CDR3 protein. The D gene is left open where the match is weak. Where a row states a size, it is once, few, many or the class of an expanded clone; other rows omit it.

V gene: TRBV6-6
clone size: few
D gene: NA
J gene: TRBJ1-2
CDR3 protein: CASRGVHYGYTF

V gene: TRBV6-2/TRBV6-3
clone size: NA
D gene: NA
J gene: TRBJ2-7
CDR3 protein: CASSYGGTYEQYF

V gene: TRBV10-3
clone size: NA
D gene: NA
J gene: TRBJ1-1
CDR3 protein: CAIRGGPNTEAFF

V gene: TRBV15
clone size: NA
D gene: TRBD2
J gene: TRBJ2-3
CDR3 protein: CATSSGGLAGPDTQYF

V gene: TRBV5-6
clone size: NA
D gene: NA
J gene: TRBJ1-5
CDR3 protein: CASSLGGIQPQHF

V gene: TRBV5-5
clone size: NA
D gene: NA
J gene: TRBJ2-7
CDR3 protein: CASSLATGIVYEQYF

V gene: TRBV7-9
clone size: NA
D gene: NA
J gene: TRBJ1-5
CDR3 protein: CASQIQLQHF

V gene: TRBV7-9
clone size: NA
D gene: NA
J gene: TRBJ2-1
CDR3 protein: CASSPPAGTQYNEQFF

V gene: TRBV7-9
clone size: few
D gene: TRBD2
J gene: TRBJ2-3
CDR3 protein: CASSLGLAGGKDTQYF

V gene: TRBV5-4
clone size: NA
D gene: TRBD1
J gene: TRBJ2-1
CDR3 protein: CASSGGQGALEQFF